This is a list of T cell receptor beta chains from one sample in a study of OX40 agonist ivuxolimab in advanced cancers. Clones were sequenced by immunoSEQ multiplex PCR, and TCRdb holds only the in-frame ones, with some missing. The repertoire holds 48,000 or so clones, with roughly 90% as singletons. Sequencing used CD4+ or CD8+ T cells sorted from blood, obtained in a trial of the OX40 agonist ivuxolimab. The receptors stem from an adult with an advanced solid tumor such as melanoma, head and neck, liver or kidney cancer. The CDR3 runs from the conserved cysteine through the conserved F or W. The D gene is left open where the match is weak. The size entry is marked missing in some rows and otherwise reads once, few, many or a size class.

J: TRBJ2-7; size: .; D: .; V: TRBV19; CDR3: CASSIARDYEQYF; DNA: TGTGCCAGTAGTATAGCAAGGGACTACGAGCAGTACTTC
J: TRBJ2-5; size: .; D: TRBD1; V: TRBV7-2; CDR3: CASSERTGAGETQYF; DNA: TGTGCCAGCAGCGAACGGACAGGGGCGGGAGAGACCCAGTACTTC
J: TRBJ1-3; size: .; D: .; V: TRBV7-6; CDR3: CASSLNFGNTIYF; DNA: TGTGCCAGCAGCTTAAATTTCGGGAACACCATATATTTT
J: TRBJ2-7; size: .; D: .; V: TRBV11-2; CDR3: CASSLWDNSYEQYF; DNA: TGTGCCAGCAGCTTATGGGACAACTCCTACGAGCAGTACTTC
J: TRBJ2-7; size: .; D: .; V: TRBV29-1; CDR3: CSVAPYEQYF; DNA: TGCAGCGTCGCCCCGTACGAGCAGTACTTC
J: TRBJ1-4; size: .; D: .; V: TRBV28; CDR3: CASSSAWDLRVPNEKLFF; DNA: TGTGCCAGCAGTTCAGCTTGGGACCTCAGGGTCCCTAATGAAAAACTGTTTTTT
J: TRBJ1-4; size: .; D: .; V: TRBV7-8; CDR3: CASSLGRLLVTNEKLFF; DNA: TGTGCCAGCAGCTTAGGTCGTCTGTTGGTAACTAATGAAAAACTGTTTTTT
J: TRBJ2-7; size: .; D: TRBD1; V: TRBV4-3; CDR3: CASSFSATGESYEQYF; DNA: TGCGCCAGCAGCTTTTCAGCGACAGGGGAGTCCTACGAGCAGTACTTC
J: TRBJ2-7; size: .; D: TRBD1; V: TRBV7-6; CDR3: CASSLEDRVEQYF; DNA: TGTGCCAGCAGCTTAGAGGACAGGGTGGAGCAGTACTTC
J: TRBJ2-1; size: .; D: .; V: TRBV30; CDR3: CAWSPVNNEQFF; DNA: TGTGCCTGGAGCCCCGTCAACAATGAGCAGTTCTTC
J: TRBJ2-7; size: .; D: TRBD2; V: TRBV7-7; CDR3: CASSLARSGGYEQYF; DNA: TGTGCCAGCAGCTTAGCGCGCAGCGGGGGTTACGAGCAGTACTTC
J: TRBJ2-3; size: .; D: .; V: TRBV30; CDR3: CALVRDPIDTQYF; DNA: TGTGCTTTAGTCAGGGACCCCATAGATACGCAGTATTTT
J: TRBJ2-7; size: .; D: TRBD2; V: TRBV28; CDR3: CASSSRGLAGGYWMEQYF; DNA: TGTGCCAGCAGTTCCCGAGGACTAGCGGGGGGCTATTGGATGGAGCAGTACTTC
J: TRBJ1-2; size: .; D: .; V: TRBV4-1; CDR3: CASSQAGTFYGYTF; DNA: TGCGCCAGCAGCCAAGCCGGGACATTCTATGGCTACACCTTC
J: TRBJ2-7; size: once; D: .; V: TRBV14; CDR3: CASSIQTSSYEQYF; DNA: TGTGCCAGCAGTATCCAGACTAGCTCCTACGAGCAGTACTTC
J: TRBJ2-5; size: .; D: .; V: TRBV11-2; CDR3: CASSPWALQETQYF; DNA: TGTGCCAGCAGCCCCTGGGCACTCCAAGAGACCCAGTACTTC
J: TRBJ2-7; size: .; D: .; V: TRBV6-4; CDR3: CASSIRRYEQYF; DNA: TGTGCCAGCAGTATACGGAGATACGAGCAGTACTTC
J: TRBJ1-4; size: .; D: .; V: TRBV4-1; CDR3: CASSQVLTGAATNEKLFF; DNA: TGCGCCAGCAGCCAGGTCCTGACAGGCGCCGCGACTAATGAAAAACTGTTTTTT
J: TRBJ2-3; size: .; D: .; V: TRBV7-3; CDR3: CASSLTLSGSTDTQYF; DNA: TGTGCCAGCAGCTTAACCTTGTCGGGAAGCACAGATACGCAGTATTTT
J: TRBJ2-3; size: .; D: .; V: TRBV27; CDR3: CASSGYRGGSTDTQYF; DNA: TGTGCCAGCAGTGGATACAGGGGGGGGAGTACAGATACGCAGTATTTT
J: TRBJ2-3; size: .; D: TRBD2; V: TRBV5-8; CDR3: CASSLNKLAGGLRVYTQYF; DNA: TGTGCCAGCAGCTTGAACAAACTAGCGGGGGGGCTACGCGTATATACGCAGTATTTT
J: TRBJ2-1; size: .; D: .; V: TRBV5-6; CDR3: CASSPKGLLSYNEQFF; DNA: TGTGCCAGCAGCCCGAAGGGGCTATTATCCTACAATGAGCAGTTCTTC
J: TRBJ2-3; size: once; D: .; V: TRBV27; CDR3: CASSLTVQSTDTQYF; DNA: TGTGCCAGCAGTTTAACAGTGCAAAGCACAGATACGCAGTATTTT
J: TRBJ2-7; size: .; D: .; V: TRBV2; CDR3: CARSGRGRTPYEQYF; DNA: TGTGCCAGGTCGGGACGGGGGAGAACCCCCTACGAGCAGTACTTC
J: TRBJ2-5; size: .; D: .; V: TRBV7-2; CDR3: CASESPPEETQYF; DNA: TGTGCCAGCGAGTCACCGCCGGAAGAGACCCAGTACTTC
J: TRBJ2-3; size: .; D: TRBD2; V: TRBV6-5; CDR3: CASRPAGSRTDTQYF; DNA: TGTGCCAGCAGACCAGCGGGGTCGCGCACAGATACGCAGTATTTT
J: TRBJ2-1; size: .; D: TRBD1; V: TRBV27; CDR3: CATSSGTASYNEQFF; DNA: TGTGCCACCTCCTCCGGGACAGCGTCCTACAATGAGCAGTTCTTC
J: TRBJ2-1; size: once; D: .; V: TRBV5-8; CDR3: CASSLAPGGVEQFF; DNA: TGTGCCAGCAGCTTGGCTCCCGGGGGTGTTGAGCAGTTCTTC
J: TRBJ1-2; size: .; D: .; V: TRBV6-5; CDR3: CASSGGTLGSGYTF; DNA: TGTGCCAGCAGTGGCGGGACACTGGGCAGTGGCTACACCTTC
J: TRBJ2-1; size: .; D: .; V: TRBV29-1; CDR3: CSVTDVGLRGEQFF; DNA: TGCAGCGTGACCGACGTGGGGCTGAGGGGTGAGCAGTTCTTC
J: TRBJ1-3; size: .; D: .; V: TRBV5-1; CDR3: CASSLGWGDSGNTIYF; DNA: TGCGCCAGCAGCTTGGGATGGGGGGACTCTGGAAACACCATATATTTT
J: TRBJ2-1; size: .; D: .; V: TRBV4-3; CDR3: CASSPLAGGGGNEQFF; DNA: TGCGCCAGCAGCCCCCTCGCTGGAGGGGGAGGCAATGAGCAGTTCTTC
J: TRBJ2-1; size: .; D: .; V: TRBV5-8; CDR3: CASSSWTDFSNEQFF; DNA: TGTGCCAGCAGCTCTTGGACCGACTTTAGCAATGAGCAGTTCTTC
J: TRBJ1-2; size: .; D: .; V: TRBV27; CDR3: CASSLDKDYGYTF; DNA: TGTGCCAGCAGTCTGGACAAGGACTATGGCTACACCTTC
J: TRBJ1-5; size: once; D: .; V: TRBV7-8; CDR3: CASSLLSPQNNQPQHF; DNA: TGTGCCAGCAGCTTACTATCACCTCAGAACAATCAGCCCCAGCATTTT